The entry that follows covers one T cell receptor (beta chain) sequence. Germline V gene lookup returns CDR1 SGHTA and CDR2 FQGNSA. This CDR3 spans 14 amino acids. Trimming stripped 5 bases from V and 4 bases from J, with 12 bases between. The sample comes from a study of tumor-infiltrating lymphocytes in localized non-small cell lung cancer. Across the whole study: The cohort mixed smokers and never-smokers, several histologies, and some post-neoadjuvant-chemotherapy samples.

Method: immunoSEQ multiplex PCR; TCRdb's copy keeps in-frame clones and lacks some. In the table there are roughly 15,000 clones, about two thirds of which are singletons. This clonotype was sampled from a human donor with non-small cell lung cancer. This chain uses TRBV7-2 with TRBJ1-3; perhaps TRBD1 as D (5 bases). Material for sequencing was uninvolved lung tissue not adjacent to the tumor. The CDR3 nucleotides read TGTGCCAGCAGCCCTGGGACGGTCGGAAACACCATATATTTT. This translates into CASSPGTVGNTIYF.